Shown below are 28 T cell receptor beta chains from a single sample sequenced in a study of radiotherapy plus CTLA-4 blockade in lung cancer. Assay used: immunoSEQ multiplex PCR; TCRdb lists only in-frame clones, some missing. The sample has some 40,000 clones, 75% to 85% seen once; the top ten hold roughly a quarter. The sequenced sample was peripheral blood, obtained from a patient treated with radiotherapy plus ipilimumab. These receptor sequences come from a human donor with non-small cell lung cancer that progressed on radiotherapy plus ipilimumab.

The gene calls are TRBV9 and TRBJ2-3; 10 nucleotides agree with TRBD2. Trimming cost V 4 bases and J 2 bases; bases outside gene matches: 10. Germline loops: CDR1 SGDLS, CDR2 YYNGEE. The CDR3 loop spans 17 amino acids. CDR3 in DNA: TGTGCCAGCAGCCCCGGGGCTAGCGGGGGTTCCACAGATACGCAGTATTTT. Protein: CASSPGASGGSTDTQYF. Full variable domain (remainder filled in from reference TRBV9 and TRBJ2-3): DSGVTQTPKHLITATGQRVTLRCSPRSGDLSVYWYQQSLDQGLQFLIQYYNGEERAKGNILERFSAQQFPDLHSELNLSSLELGDSALYFCASSPGASGGSTDTQYFGPGTRLTVL.

This clone has a single count. V is TRBV5-5 and J is TRBJ2-6; TRBD1 might be the D (5 bases). The CDR3 has 15 amino acids. Germline assignment: CDR1 SGHKS and CDR2 YYEKEE (reference sequence). V was clipped by 5 bases and J by 1 base, with 10 bases between them. The CDR3 nucleotides read TGTGCCAGCAGAAAAGACAGTTCTGGGGCCAACGTCCTGACTTTC. It is translated as CASRKDSSGANVLTF. The whole variable domain, filled in from reference TRBV5-5 and TRBJ2-6, reads DAGVTQSPTHLIKTRGQQVTLRCSPISGHKSVSWYQQVLGQGPQFIFQYYEKEERGRGNFPDRFSARQFPNYSSELNVNALLLGDSALYLCASRKDSSGANVLTFGAGSRLTVL.

J is TRBJ2-1 and V is TRBV29-1; no firm D call. Germline V lookup: CDR1 SQVTM, CDR2 ANQGSEA. The CDR3 is 14 residues long. Trimming took off 5 bases at V and 2 bases at J, with 13 bases between the two ends. The CDR3 DNA reads TGCAGCGTTCCCGACTGGATCGCCTACAATGAGCAGTTCTTC. Protein: CSVPDWIAYNEQFF.

This clone appeared a single time. The gene calls are TRBV7-3 and TRBJ2-5; 11 nucleotides align to TRBD2. The CDR3 runs 15 residues. CDR1 and CDR2 (germline): SGHTA, FQGTGA. V gave up 5 bases and J gave up 3 bases; unmatched junction bases: 5. The CDR3 sequence is CASSPSSGGKETQYF. The CDR3 DNA sequence: TGTGCCAGCAGCCCCTCTAGCGGGGGGAAAGAGACCCAGTACTTC.

The rearrangement joins TRBV28 to TRBJ1-4; possible D gene TRBD1, 5 bases. V was trimmed by 7 bases and J by 8 bases, leaving 14 bases between them. Germline assignment: CDR1 MDHEN and CDR2 SYDVKM. This CDR3 spans 13 amino acids. The CDR3 nucleotides read TGTGCCAGCACGACCGGTGGGGCGGAAAAACTGTTTTTT. This codes for CASTTGGAEKLFF.

CDR3 loop: CASSVAERGSTDTQYF. CDR3 sequence (DNA): TGTGCCAGCAGCGTAGCGGAGCGGGGGAGCACAGATACGCAGTATTTT. This chain joins TRBV9 and TRBJ2-3, with 8 bases that match TRBD2. The CDR3 is 16 amino acids. V was clipped by 0 bases and J by 0 bases; unmatched bases: 3. Germline V gene data show CDR1 as SGDLS and CDR2 as YYNGEE.

The CDR3 here is CASSPPGTVNEAFF. The CDR3, as DNA: TGTGCCAGCTCACCACCGGGGACAGTCAATGAAGCTTTCTTT. The rearrangement joins TRBV18 to TRBJ1-1; TRBD1 agrees at 7 bases. Germline V lookup: CDR1 KGHSH, CDR2 LQKENI. The CDR3 consists of 14 residues. The V segment lost 0 bases and the J segment 7 bases; nucleotides outside the gene matches: 5. Full variable domain (missing parts from reference TRBV18 and TRBJ1-1): NAGVMQNPRHLVRRRGQEARLRCSPMKGHSHVYWYRQLPEEGLKFMVYLQKENIIDESGMPKERFSAEFPKEGPSILRIQQVVRGDSAAYFCASSPPGTVNEAFFGQGTRLTVV.

The V and J genes are TRBV29-1 and TRBJ1-1; 7 nucleotides line up with TRBD1. The CDR3 has 13 residues. Germline-derived CDR1 and CDR2 are SQVTM and ANQGSEA. V trimming: 5 bases; J trimming: 1 base; junction bases outside the gene matches: 4. The DNA of the CDR3 is TGCAGCGTTAGACAGGGCGCGAACACTGAAGCTTTCTTT. It specifies CSVRQGANTEAFF.

On this clone itself: The same CDR3 is also encoded by other DNA sequences in this sample. J is TRBJ2-2 and V is TRBV9; 7 nucleotides match TRBD1. This CDR3 is 16 amino acids long. Germline values: CDR1 SGDLS, CDR2 YYNGEE. Trimming cost V 3 bases and J 1 base; bases outside gene matches: 6. As DNA, the CDR3 is TGTGCCAGCAGCGCTCTAGCAGGGGGGAACACCGGGGAGCTGTTTTTT. This codes for CASSALAGGNTGELFF.

The chain uses TRBV2 and TRBJ2-3; unclear D gene. Germline assignment: CDR1 SNHLY and CDR2 FYNNEI. There are 15 residues in the CDR3. V shed 5 bases and J shed 3 bases, with 15 bases lying between them. CDR3 sequence reads: CASSPFSGSTDTQYF. CDR3 in DNA: TGTGCCAGCAGTCCCTTTTCCGGGTCAACAGATACGCAGTATTTT.

The V gene is TRBV25-1, the J gene TRBJ1-2; 9 nucleotides line up with TRBD1. V lost 2 bases to trimming and J lost 8 bases; unmatched junction nucleotides: 3. The germline gives CDR1 MGHDK, CDR2 SYGVNS. The CDR3 consists of 13 residues. The CDR3 is CASSEPGQGGYTF. In DNA form, the CDR3 reads TGTGCCAGCAGTGAACCGGGACAGGGAGGCTACACCTTC.

This clone has just one count. The J gene is TRBJ1-1, the V gene TRBV27, with a possible D match to TRBD1 (5 bases). V was pared by 5 bases and J by 0 bases, with 13 bases between. The germline gives CDR1 MNHEY, CDR2 SMNVEV (reference sequence). The CDR3 has 15 amino acids. The chain's CDR3 is CASSPRGGVNTEAFF. CDR3 nucleotide sequence: TGTGCCAGCAGTCCGCGGGGAGGGGTGAACACTGAAGCTTTCTTT.

The chain has TRBV5-1 and TRBJ2-3, with 9 bases that match TRBD2. V dropped 5 bases and J dropped 6; count of bases not matched to a gene: 13. This CDR3 has 16 amino acids. Germline V gene data show CDR1 as SGHRS and CDR2 as YFSETQ. CDR3 region: CASSPLAGAGGDTQYF. The CDR3 DNA reads as TGCGCCAGCAGTCCCTTAGCGGGGGCGGGAGGGGATACGCAGTATTTT.

J is TRBJ2-1 and V is TRBV5-4; 10 bases are a match to TRBD2. Per germline, CDR1 SGHNT and CDR2 YYREEE (reference sequence). This CDR3 comprises 15 residues. The V gene end was trimmed by 2 bases and the J gene end by 9 bases; junction bases not matched to a gene: 8. The CDR3 here is CASSLSGGAFTEQFF. For the CDR3, the DNA is TGTGCCAGCAGCTTAAGCGGGGGGGCCTTTACTGAGCAGTTCTTC.

The V and J genes are TRBV6-5 and TRBJ1-2, with 10 bases that match TRBD1. CDR1 and CDR2 (germline): MNHEY, SVGAGI. This CDR3 is 15 amino acids long. V lost 5 bases, J lost 4 bases, and 7 bases stayed unmatched. The CDR3 reads CASSTPGQGIYGYTF. The DNA for the CDR3 is TGTGCCAGCAGTACCCCGGGACAGGGGATCTATGGCTACACCTTC.

This clone was detected only once. The chain recombines TRBV13 with TRBJ1-2; D might be TRBD1 (5 bases). This CDR3 has 15 amino acids. Deletions cut 5 bases from V and 8 bases from J, with 21 bases between. Germline V gene lookup returns CDR1 PRHDT and CDR2 FYEKMQ (reference sequence). The CDR3 nucleotides are TGTGCCAGCAGCCTCGACCAGGGAGCGGCGGGGGGCTACACCTTC. This sequence encodes CASSLDQGAAGGYTF.

The chain is built from TRBV7-3 and TRBJ2-3; TRBD2 matches at 8 bases. There are 14 residues in the CDR3. From germline, CDR1 is SGHTA and CDR2 FQGTGA. V dropped 2 bases and J dropped 12; count of bases not matched to a gene: 10. This CDR3 is CASSLSDISGAQYF. CDR3 nucleotides: TGTGCCAGCAGCTTATCCGACATTAGCGGGGCACAGTATTTT. Full variable domain (remainder filled in from reference TRBV7-3 and TRBJ2-3): GAGVSQTPSNKVTEKGKYVELRCDPISGHTALYWYRQSLGQGPEFLIYFQGTGAADDSGLPNDRFFAVRPEGSVSTLKIQRTERGDSAVYLCASSLSDISGAQYFGPGTRLTVL.

The chain couples TRBV19 to TRBJ2-1, with 9 bases that match TRBD2. CDR1 and CDR2 from the germline V gene are LNHDA and SQIVND (reference sequence). The CDR3 runs to 13 residues. V trimming: 4 bases; J trimming: 11 bases; junction bases outside the gene matches: 6. The CDR3 is CASSSGGALQQFF. CDR3 bases: TGTGCCAGTAGTAGCGGGGGGGCCTTGCAGCAGTTCTTC.

This clone was counted a few times. The chain has TRBV11-2 and TRBJ2-7, with D possibly being TRBD1 (6 bases). The CDR3 has 15 amino acids. V lost 0 bases to trimming and J lost 5 bases, with 14 bases between them. Germline CDR1 SGHAT, CDR2 FQNNGV. CDR3 protein: CASSLEGTLGNEQYF. CDR3 sequence (DNA): TGTGCCAGCAGCTTAGAAGGGACATTGGGAAACGAGCAGTACTTC.

The CDR3 region has the DNA TGTGCCAGTAGTATCCCAGGGCGTCAAGAAGCTTTCTTT. Encoded protein: CASSIPGRQEAFF. The rearrangement joins TRBV19 to TRBJ1-1, with a tentative D call TRBD1 (5 bases). Germline V gene lookup returns CDR1 LNHDA and CDR2 SQIVND (reference sequence). V lost 3 bases and J lost 8, with 13 bases in between. This CDR3 has 13 amino acids.

J is TRBJ1-5 and V is TRBV18; D remains unclear. The CDR3 sequence is 15 residues long. The germline V gene has CDR1 KGHSH and CDR2 LQKENI. The V gene lost 3 bases and the J gene lost 5 bases, with 14 bases spanning the gap. The CDR3 DNA reads TGTGCCAGCTCACCCACCGTGTGGTCGGATCAGCCCCAGCATTTT. It specifies CASSPTVWSDQPQHF. Drawing the rest from reference TRBV18 and TRBJ1-5, the complete variable domain is NAGVMQNPRHLVRRRGQEARLRCSPMKGHSHVYWYRQLPEEGLKFMVYLQKENIIDESGMPKERFSAEFPKEGPSILRIQQVVRGDSAAYFCASSPTVWSDQPQHFGDGTRLSIL.

This clone was counted only a few times. This rearrangement joins TRBV7-2 to TRBJ2-1; 7 nucleotides align to TRBD1. Germline-derived CDR1 and CDR2 are SGHTA and FQGNSA. The CDR3 sequence is 15 residues long. The V and J ends lost 5 bases and 0 bases, in that order; junction bases with no gene match: 4. Here the CDR3 DNA reads TGTGCCAGCAGCCAACAGGGGAGCTCCTACAATGAGCAGTTCTTC. Amino acids: CASSQQGSSYNEQFF.

The chain links TRBV5-1 to TRBJ1-2; D is undetermined. Trimming cost V 0 bases and J 3 bases, with 6 bases left between them. Germline V CDR1 and CDR2: SGHRS, YFSETQ. CDR3 length: 13 amino acids. The CDR3 DNA follows: TGCGCCAGCAGCTTGGACCCGGACTATGGCTACACCTTC. Amino acids: CASSLDPDYGYTF. Supplemented by reference TRBV5-1 and TRBJ1-2, the full variable domain reads KAGVTQTPRYLIKTRGQQVTLSCSPISGHRSVSWYQQTPGQGLQFLFEYFSETQRNKGNFPGRFSGRQFSNSRSEMNVSTLELGDSALYLCASSLDPDYGYTFGSGTRLTVV.

The V and J genes are TRBV28 and TRBJ2-1; 7 nucleotides match TRBD2. From germline, CDR1 is MDHEN and CDR2 SYDVKM. This CDR3 contains 16 residues. Losses at the gene ends were 5 bases for V and 2 bases for J; bases not matched to a gene: 9. The CDR3 nucleotides are TGTGCCAGCAGTCCCCTGGCAAGCGGGGCCTACAATGAGCAGTTCTTC. The encoded protein is CASSPLASGAYNEQFF.

The chain recombines TRBV5-4 with TRBJ2-6; no clear D gene. Germline V gives CDR1 SGHNT, CDR2 YYREEE (reference sequence). CDR3 length: 16 residues. Trimming removed 0 bases from V and 0 bases from J, with 7 bases in between. This CDR3 reads CASSLGADSGANVLTF. CDR3 bases: TGTGCCAGCAGCTTGGGGGCAGACTCTGGGGCCAACGTCCTGACTTTC. The full variable domain, its missing parts supplied by reference TRBV5-4 and TRBJ2-6, is ETGVTQSPTHLIKTRGQQVTLRCSSQSGHNTVSWYQQALGQGPQFIFQYYREEENGRGNFPPRFSGLQFPNYSSELNVNALELDDSALYLCASSLGADSGANVLTFGAGSRLTVL.

Only one count was recorded for this clone. The chain is built from TRBV7-8 and TRBJ2-7, with D perhaps matching TRBD2 (5 bases). Germline values: CDR1 SGHVS, CDR2 FQNEAQ. This CDR3 is built from 14 residues. V was shortened by 6 bases and J by 5 bases, with 17 bases between the two germline ends. As DNA, the CDR3 is TGTGCCAGCAGGATACAGTTGAGCGGCGACGAGCAGTACTTC. Amino acid sequence: CASRIQLSGDEQYF.

This clone turned up a few times. V is TRBV27 and J is TRBJ1-6; 11 bases fit TRBD1. Per germline, CDR1 MNHEY and CDR2 SMNVEV (reference sequence). The CDR3 spans 19 residues. The CDR3 spells CAAAQPSDRGPADNSPLHF. For the CDR3, the DNA is TGTGCAGCAGCTCAACCTTCGGACAGGGGGCCGGCGGATAATTCACCCCTCCACTTT.

The rearrangement links TRBV28 to TRBJ2-7, with D perhaps matching TRBD1 (5 bases). The CDR3 is 13 amino acids. Germline assignment: CDR1 MDHEN and CDR2 SYDVKM. The ends were cut back, 6 bases at V and 6 bases at J, with 15 bases in the middle. CDR3 DNA sequence: TGTGCCAGCAGCTTGGCAGGGTCCGGCGAGCAGTACTTC. Encoded protein: CASSLAGSGEQYF.